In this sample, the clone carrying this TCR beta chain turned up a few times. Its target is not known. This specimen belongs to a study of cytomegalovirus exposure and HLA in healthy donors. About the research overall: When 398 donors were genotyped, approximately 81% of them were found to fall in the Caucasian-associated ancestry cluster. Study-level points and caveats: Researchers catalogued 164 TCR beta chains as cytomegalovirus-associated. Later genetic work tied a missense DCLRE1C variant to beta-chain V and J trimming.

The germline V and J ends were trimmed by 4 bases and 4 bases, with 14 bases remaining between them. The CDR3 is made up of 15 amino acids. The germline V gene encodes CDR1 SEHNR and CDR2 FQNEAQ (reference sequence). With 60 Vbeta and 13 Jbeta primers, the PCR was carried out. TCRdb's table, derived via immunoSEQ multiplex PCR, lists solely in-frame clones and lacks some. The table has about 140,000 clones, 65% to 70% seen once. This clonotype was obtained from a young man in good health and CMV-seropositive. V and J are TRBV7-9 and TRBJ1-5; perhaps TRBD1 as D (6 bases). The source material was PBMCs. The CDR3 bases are TGTGCCAGCAGCTCTAAGGGACAACCTAATCAGCCCCAGCATTTT. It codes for CASSSKGQPNQPQHF. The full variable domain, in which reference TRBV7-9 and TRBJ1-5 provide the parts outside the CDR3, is DTGVSQNPRHKITKRGQNVTFRCDPISEHNRLYWYRQTLGQGPEFLTYFQNEAQLEKSRLLSDRFSAERPKGSFSTLEIQRTEQGDSAMYLCASSSKGQPNQPQHFGDGTRLSIL.